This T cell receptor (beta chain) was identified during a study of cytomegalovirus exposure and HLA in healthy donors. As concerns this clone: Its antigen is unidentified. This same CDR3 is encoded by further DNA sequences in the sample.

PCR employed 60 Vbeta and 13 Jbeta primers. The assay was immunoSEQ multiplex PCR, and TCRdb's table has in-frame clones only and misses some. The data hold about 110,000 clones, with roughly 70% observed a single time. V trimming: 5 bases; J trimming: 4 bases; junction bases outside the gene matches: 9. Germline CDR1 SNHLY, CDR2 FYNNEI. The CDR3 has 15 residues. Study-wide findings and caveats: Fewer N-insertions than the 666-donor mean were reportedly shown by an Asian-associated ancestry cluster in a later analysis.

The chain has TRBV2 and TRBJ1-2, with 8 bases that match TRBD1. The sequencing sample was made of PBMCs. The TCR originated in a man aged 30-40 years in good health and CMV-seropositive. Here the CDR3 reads CASSKDRAPLYGYTF. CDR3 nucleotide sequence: TGTGCCAGCAGTAAGGACAGGGCACCCCTCTATGGCTACACCTTC. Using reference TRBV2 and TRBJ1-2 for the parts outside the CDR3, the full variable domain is EPEVTQTPSHQVTQMGQEVILRCVPISNHLYFYWYRQILGQKVEFLVSFYNNEISEKSEIFDDQFSVERPDGSNFTLKIRSTKLEDSAMYFCASSKDRAPLYGYTFGSGTRLTVV.